This entry describes one TCR beta chain. CDR1 is SGHNT, CDR2 YENEEA, per germline. Trimming shortened V by 7 bases and J by 1 base, and 18 bases separated the two germline ends. This CDR3 comprises 16 residues. This record comes from a study of cytomegalovirus exposure and HLA in healthy donors. In the PCR, 60 Vbeta and 13 Jbeta primers were used. The protocol was immunoSEQ multiplex PCR, while the TCRdb copy is restricted to in-frame clones and leaves out a portion. The sample carries hundreds of thousands of clones, 75% to 90% recorded once. This sequence originates from a woman aged 18-30 years in good health and CMV-seronegative. The genes are TRBV11-3 and TRBJ2-3, with a possible D match to TRBD2 (5 bases). Material for sequencing was PBMCs. The CDR3 loop reads CASIPGVSHRTDTQYF. CDR3 DNA: TGTGCCAGCATCCCCGGGGTATCACACCGCACAGATACGCAGTATTTT.